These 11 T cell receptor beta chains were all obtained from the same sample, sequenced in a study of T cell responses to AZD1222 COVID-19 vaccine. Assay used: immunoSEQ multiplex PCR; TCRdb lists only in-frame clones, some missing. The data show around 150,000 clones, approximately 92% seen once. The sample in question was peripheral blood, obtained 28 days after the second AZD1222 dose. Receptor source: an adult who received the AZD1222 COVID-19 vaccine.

The CDR3 DNA is TGTGCCAGCAGTCAGGGGTCTGAAGCTTTCTTT. Its protein is CASSQGSEAFF. V usage is TRBV6-2 or TRBV6-3 and J usage is TRBJ1-1; a possible D gene is TRBD1 (6 bases). The V and J ends lost 5 bases and 6 bases respectively, with 7 bases between them. Germline V CDR1 and CDR2: MNHEY, SVGEGT. This CDR3 comprises 11 residues.

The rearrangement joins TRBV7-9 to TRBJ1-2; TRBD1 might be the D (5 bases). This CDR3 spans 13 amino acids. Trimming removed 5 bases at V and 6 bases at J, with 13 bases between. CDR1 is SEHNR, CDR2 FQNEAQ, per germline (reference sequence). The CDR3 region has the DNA TGTGCCAGCAGCCCCATGGGGGTGGATGGCTACACCTTC. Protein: CASSPMGVDGYTF. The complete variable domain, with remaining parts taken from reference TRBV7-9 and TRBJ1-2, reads DTGVSQNPRHKITKRGQNVTFRCDPISEHNRLYWYRQTLGQGPEFLTYFQNEAQLEKSRLLSDRFSAERPKGSFSTLEIQRTEQGDSAMYLCASSPMGVDGYTFGSGTRLTVV.

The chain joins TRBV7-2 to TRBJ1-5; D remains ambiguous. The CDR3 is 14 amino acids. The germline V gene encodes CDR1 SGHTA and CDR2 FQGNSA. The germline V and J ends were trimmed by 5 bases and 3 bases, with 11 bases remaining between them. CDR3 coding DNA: TGTGCCAGCAGCCCTGGGGATTTCAATCAGCCCCAGCATTTT. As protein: CASSPGDFNQPQHF.

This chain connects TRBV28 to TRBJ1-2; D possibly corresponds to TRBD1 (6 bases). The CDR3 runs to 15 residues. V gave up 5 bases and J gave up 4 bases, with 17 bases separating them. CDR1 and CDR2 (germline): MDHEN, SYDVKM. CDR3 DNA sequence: TGTGCCAGCAGTCCTAGGACAGCCCTGACCTATGGCTACACCTTC. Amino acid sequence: CASSPRTALTYGYTF.

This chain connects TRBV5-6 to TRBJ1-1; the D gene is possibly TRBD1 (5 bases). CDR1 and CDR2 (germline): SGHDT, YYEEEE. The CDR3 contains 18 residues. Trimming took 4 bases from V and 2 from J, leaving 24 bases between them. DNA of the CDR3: TGTGCCAGCAGCGGGGCCCCCCGGAATAGGTTTCACAACACTGAAGCTTTCTTT. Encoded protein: CASSGAPRNRFHNTEAFF.

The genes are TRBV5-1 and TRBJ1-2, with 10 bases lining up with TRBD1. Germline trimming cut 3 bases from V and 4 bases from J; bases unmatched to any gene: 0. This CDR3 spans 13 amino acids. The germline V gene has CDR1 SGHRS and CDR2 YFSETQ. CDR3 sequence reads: CASSWDRGYGYTF. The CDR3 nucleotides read TGCGCCAGCAGCTGGGACAGGGGCTATGGCTACACCTTC. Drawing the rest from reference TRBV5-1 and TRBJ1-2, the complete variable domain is KAGVTQTPRYLIKTRGQQVTLSCSPISGHRSVSWYQQTPGQGLQFLFEYFSETQRNKGNFPGRFSGRQFSNSRSEMNVSTLELGDSALYLCASSWDRGYGYTFGSGTRLTVV.

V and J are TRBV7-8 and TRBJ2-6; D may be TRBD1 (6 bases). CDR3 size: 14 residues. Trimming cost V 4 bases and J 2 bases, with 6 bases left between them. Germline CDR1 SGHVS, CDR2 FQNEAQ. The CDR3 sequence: CASSSGAGANVLTF. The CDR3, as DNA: TGTGCCAGCAGCTCAGGGGCTGGGGCCAACGTCCTGACTTTC.

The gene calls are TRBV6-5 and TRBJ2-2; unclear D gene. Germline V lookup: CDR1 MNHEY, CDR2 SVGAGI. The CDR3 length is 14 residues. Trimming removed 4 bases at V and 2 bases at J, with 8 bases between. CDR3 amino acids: CASSLETNTGELFF. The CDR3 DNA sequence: TGTGCCAGCAGTTTGGAAACCAACACCGGGGAGCTGTTTTTT.

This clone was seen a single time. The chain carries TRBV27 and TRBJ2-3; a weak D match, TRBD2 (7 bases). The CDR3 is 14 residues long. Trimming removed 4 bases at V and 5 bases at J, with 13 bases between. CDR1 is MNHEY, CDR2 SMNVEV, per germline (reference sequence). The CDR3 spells CASSWGGGVDTQYF. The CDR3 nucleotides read TGTGCCAGCAGTTGGGGGGGCGGAGTAGATACGCAGTATTTT.

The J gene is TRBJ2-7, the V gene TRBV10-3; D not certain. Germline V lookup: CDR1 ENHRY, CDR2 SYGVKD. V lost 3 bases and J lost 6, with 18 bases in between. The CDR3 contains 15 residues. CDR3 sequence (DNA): TGTGCCATCAGTGAACCCTCGTCTAAACCGGGCGAGCAGTACTTC. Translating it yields CAISEPSSKPGEQYF.

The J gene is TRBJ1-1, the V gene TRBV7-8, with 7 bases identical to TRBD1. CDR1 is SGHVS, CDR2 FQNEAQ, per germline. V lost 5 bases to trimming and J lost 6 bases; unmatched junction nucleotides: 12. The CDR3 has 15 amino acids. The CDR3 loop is CASSHGRGPQAEAFF. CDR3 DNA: TGTGCCAGCAGCCACGGTAGGGGGCCCCAGGCTGAAGCTTTCTTT.